These 8 T cell receptor beta chains originate from one sample sequenced in a study of identical twins. TCRdb re-analysed the 5' RACE reads in MiXCR, keeping a single row per CDR3 protein. Here the sample spans approximately 500,000 distinct CDR3 sequences, more than 20% being singletons. The sample was also linked to a second study, of T cells expressing NK-cell markers.

The specimen was CD4+ T cells sorted from blood. The origin of the receptors is a woman aged 18-30 years in good health.

The chain couples TRBV7-3 to TRBJ2-7; maybe TRBD2 (6 bases). Trimming removed 5 bases at V and 3 bases at J, with 17 bases between. This CDR3 is 15 amino acids long. The germline CDR1 and CDR2 sequences are SGHTA and FQGTGA. CDR3 region: CASSPIGGADYEQYF. CDR3 bases: TGTGCCAGCAGCCCAATAGGAGGGGCGGACTACGAGCAGTACTTC.

The rearrangement links TRBV9 to TRBJ2-6; D is undetermined. This CDR3 comprises 13 residues. Looked up from germline, CDR1 is SGDLS and CDR2 is YYNGEE. V lost 4 bases to trimming and J lost 5 bases, with 7 bases between them. The CDR3 sequence is CASSIDRANVLTF. The CDR3 region has the DNA TGTGCCAGCAGCATTGACAGGGCCAACGTCCTGACTTTC.

The chain uses TRBV7-1 and TRBJ2-2; tentative D call: TRBD1 (6 bases). Being an ORF, TRBV7-1 has a function that is uncertain. The V end lost 5 bases, the J end lost 6 bases, and 13 bases lay between the germline ends. This CDR3 comprises 14 residues. The DNA for the CDR3 is TGTGCCAGCAGCACAGGGCTCAACTCCGGGGAGCTGTTTTTT. Its translation: CASSTGLNSGELFF.

This clonotype was recorded a few times. V gene TRBV7-2 combines with J gene TRBJ2-1; D call uncertain. Germline values: CDR1 SGHTA, CDR2 FQGNSA. V lost 1 base and J 3 bases, leaving 7 bases between the germline ends. CDR3 length: 14 amino acids. Here the CDR3 reads CASSLDSYYNEQFF. In DNA form, the CDR3 reads TGTGCCAGCAGCTTAGACTCGTACTACAATGAGCAGTTCTTC.

In this sample, this clonotype turned up a few times. This rearrangement joins TRBV5-6 to TRBJ1-2; D not resolved. V lost 0 bases, J lost 0 bases, and 6 bases lay in between. CDR1 and CDR2 from the germline V gene are SGHDT and YYEEEE. This CDR3 has 14 amino acids. CDR3 DNA: TGTGCCAGCAGCTTGGTCAGAGCTAACTATGGCTACACCTTC. This gives the protein CASSLVRANYGYTF.

This clonotype was seen a few times. The chain uses TRBV2 and TRBJ2-1; D gene unclear. The CDR3 contains 13 residues. In germline, CDR1 is SNHLY, CDR2 FYNNEI. Trimming removed 7 bases from V and 4 bases from J, with 11 bases in between. CDR3 amino acids: CASTRQEYNEQFF. In DNA, the CDR3 is TGTGCCAGCACCCGACAAGAATACAATGAGCAGTTCTTC. Based on the CDR3 plus reference TRBV2 and TRBJ2-1, the full variable domain is EPEVTQTPSHQVTQMGQEVILRCVPISNHLYFYWYRQILGQKVEFLVSFYNNEISEKSEIFDDQFSVERPDGSNFTLKIRSTKLEDSAMYFCASTRQEYNEQFFGPGTRLTVL.

This clonotype has more than one count but fewer than ten. J is TRBJ2-5 and V is TRBV7-2, with D tentatively TRBD2 (6 bases). Germline V gives CDR1 SGHTA, CDR2 FQGNSA. V gave up 5 bases and J gave up 2 bases, with 12 bases separating them. This CDR3 spans 14 amino acids. CDR3 coding DNA: TGTGCCAGCAGCCAACCCGGGACTCAAGAGACCCAGTACTTC. It codes for CASSQPGTQETQYF.

This clonotype appeared a few times. V and J are TRBV5-1 and TRBJ2-3; the D gene is possibly TRBD2 (5 bases). Trimming left V 3 bases short and J 0 bases short, with 11 bases between. This CDR3 contains 15 residues. Germline V CDR1 and CDR2: SGHRS, YFSETQ. The chain's CDR3 is CASSWRTPSTDTQYF. The DNA of the CDR3 is TGCGCCAGCAGCTGGAGGACGCCTAGCACAGATACGCAGTATTTT.